The 26 T cell receptor beta chains below were found in one sample sequenced in a study of graft-versus-host responses after intestinal transplantation. These receptors have no known antigen. Clones were sequenced by immunoSEQ multiplex PCR, and TCRdb holds only the in-frame ones, with some missing. The profile shows 150,000 or so clones, around nine tenths of them singletons. Sequences were derived from unstimulated CD4+ T cells sorted from spleen or lymph node cells, sampled before intestinal transplant. These receptor sequences come from a human donor who received an intestinal transplant.

This sequence joins TRBV7-2 and TRBJ2-7; 8 bases match TRBD2. Germline V gene sequence: CDR1 SGHTA, CDR2 FQGNSA. The V segment lost 3 bases and the J segment 7 bases; nucleotides outside the gene matches: 2. The CDR3 totals 12 residues. The CDR3 DNA reads TGTGCCAGCAGCTTGGCGGGGGGAGAGCAGTACTTC. Translating it yields CASSLAGGEQYF.

Details on this clone: Other nucleotide sequences in the sample specify the same CDR3. The DNA for the CDR3 is TGTGCCTGGAGTGTAGGGGAGACCCAGTACTTC. It encodes CAWSVGETQYF. This chain uses TRBV30 with TRBJ2-5; D is uncertain. Germline-derived CDR1 and CDR2 are GTSNPN and SVGIG (reference sequence). The CDR3 loop spans 11 amino acids. Trimming removed 0 bases at V and 5 bases at J, with 4 bases between.

The table lists this clone with a count of one. This sequence joins TRBV7-9 and TRBJ2-2; D uncertain. Germline V gives CDR1 SEHNR, CDR2 FQNEAQ (reference sequence). The V end was cut by 3 bases, the J end by 6 bases, with 5 bases between. The CDR3 sequence is 12 residues long. In DNA, the CDR3 is TGTGCCAGCAGCTTCCGATCCGGGGAGCTGTTTTTT. Its translation is CASSFRSGELFF.

This clone has only one observation. The chain carries TRBV25-1 and TRBJ1-1; D is possibly TRBD1 (5 bases). The CDR3 is 15 residues long. CDR1 is MGHDK and CDR2 is SYGVNS in the germline V gene. Between the trimmed V and J ends, which lost 3 bases and 0 bases, there was a span of 11 bases. The CDR3 DNA reads TGTGCCAGCAGTGACAGGGCGGGGGTGAACACTGAAGCTTTCTTT. Protein product: CASSDRAGVNTEAFF.

The CDR3 sequence: CASSDTRTGVAGELFF. The CDR3 nucleotides are TGTGCCAGCAGTGACACAAGGACAGGGGTGGCCGGGGAGCTGTTTTTT. The chain carries TRBV6-4 and TRBJ2-2, with 9 bases fitting TRBD1. Germline V gene lookup returns CDR1 MRHNA and CDR2 SNTAGT. The CDR3 totals 16 residues. Losses at the gene ends were 2 bases for V and 6 bases for J; bases not matched to a gene: 7.

The chain combines TRBV25-1 with TRBJ1-3; D might be TRBD1 (5 bases). The CDR3 runs 16 residues. The V and J ends lost 8 bases and 0 bases respectively, with 17 bases between them. Germline lookup yields CDR1 MGHDK and CDR2 SYGVNS. CDR3 coding DNA: TGTGCCAGCGCCAACCTGGGGGGGAGCTCTGGAAACACCATATATTTT. Amino acids: CASANLGGSSGNTIYF. The entire variable domain, with the rest obtained from reference TRBV25-1 and TRBJ1-3, is as follows: EADIYQTPRYLVIGTGKKITLECSQTMGHDKMYWYQQDPGMELHLIHYSYGVNSTEKGDLSSESTVSRIRTEHFPLTLESARPSHTSQYLCASANLGGSSGNTIYFGEGSWLTVV.

The V call is TRBV6-1, the J call TRBJ1-1; D gene unclear. There are 14 residues in the CDR3. V was cut by 5 bases and J by 6 bases, with 16 bases left in between. Germline V gene lookup returns CDR1 MNHNS and CDR2 SASEGT. In nucleotides, the CDR3 is TGTGCCAGCAGTCAACTGGGCGGCGGCGCTGAAGCTTTCTTT. As protein: CASSQLGGGAEAFF.

This clone was counted a single time. The chain is built from TRBV15 and TRBJ2-1, with 10 bases identical to TRBD2. From germline, CDR1 is LNHNV and CDR2 YYDKDF (reference sequence). This CDR3 region has 16 residues. J was trimmed by 10 bases and V by 6 bases; bases with no gene match: 15. The CDR3 here is CATSLGRLAGVEEQFF. The DNA for the CDR3 is TGTGCCACCAGTCTGGGAAGGCTAGCGGGAGTGGAGGAGCAGTTCTTC.

The V and J genes are TRBV5-1 and TRBJ2-2; D is perhaps TRBD1 or TRBD2 (5 bases each). The germline V gene has CDR1 SGHRS and CDR2 YFSETQ. V was clipped by 3 bases and J by 4 bases, with 13 bases between them. The CDR3 is 15 amino acids. CDR3 sequence: CASSSGTQATGELFF. The CDR3 region has the DNA TGCGCCAGCAGCTCTGGGACCCAGGCCACCGGGGAGCTGTTTTTT.

The chain is built from TRBV5-6 and TRBJ2-7; 12 bases align to TRBD1. Germline V gene data show CDR1 as SGHDT and CDR2 as YYEEEE. This CDR3 has 16 amino acids. V was clipped by 0 bases and J by 5 bases; unmatched bases: 6. The CDR3 bases are TGTGCCAGCAGCTTGGGCCGGGGACAGGGGGCGCACGAGCAGTACTTC. It specifies CASSLGRGQGAHEQYF.

The chain combines TRBV5-4 with TRBJ2-7; TRBD1 aligns across 9 bases. Germline assignment: CDR1 SGHNT and CDR2 YYREEE (reference sequence). After removal of 4 bases from V and 3 bases from J, the junction contained 5 bases not matched to a gene. This CDR3 region has 14 residues. The chain's CDR3 is CASSGRDRVYEQYF. In nucleotides, the CDR3 is TGTGCCAGCAGCGGCCGGGACAGGGTCTACGAGCAGTACTTC. The entire variable domain, with the rest obtained from reference TRBV5-4 and TRBJ2-7, is as follows: ETGVTQSPTHLIKTRGQQVTLRCSSQSGHNTVSWYQQALGQGPQFIFQYYREEENGRGNFPPRFSGLQFPNYSSELNVNALELDDSALYLCASSGRDRVYEQYFGPGTRLTVT.

The CDR3 here is CASRGGIHSADTQYF. In DNA form, the CDR3 reads TGTGCCAGCAGGGGAGGTATACACTCGGCAGATACGCAGTATTTT. The rearrangement uses TRBV2 and TRBJ2-3, with D maybe TRBD2 (6 bases). The CDR3 has 15 amino acids. CDR1 is SNHLY and CDR2 is FYNNEI in the germline V gene. V was trimmed by 6 bases and J by 4 bases, leaving 17 bases between them.

V is TRBV10-3 and J is TRBJ1-5, with D unresolved. CDR3 size: 20 residues. The germline V and J ends were trimmed by 7 bases and 0 bases, with 28 bases remaining between them. Germline V CDR1 and CDR2: ENHRY, SYGVKD. The CDR3 nucleotides are TGTGCCATCACCCCCCATGGGTGGTGGAGGAGGAACCATAGCAATCAGCCCCAGCATTTT. Translating gives CAITPHGWWRRNHSNQPQHF.

The chain employs TRBV28 and TRBJ2-1, with D possibly being TRBD1 or TRBD2 (6 bases each). The germline V and J ends were trimmed by 6 bases and 8 bases, with 11 bases remaining between them. Germline CDR1 reads MDHEN; CDR2 reads SYDVKM. This CDR3 spans 12 amino acids. CDR3: CASSPRGDEQFF. For the CDR3, the DNA is TGTGCCAGCAGCCCTAGGGGGGATGAGCAGTTCTTC.

The chain carries TRBV6-6 and TRBJ1-6; 8 bases agree with TRBD1. V dropped 5 bases and J dropped 9; count of bases not matched to a gene: 9. Per the germline V gene, CDR1 is MNHNY and CDR2 is SVGAGI (reference sequence). This CDR3 spans 15 amino acids. CDR3 sequence reads: CASSAYQGAVSPLHF. The CDR3 DNA reads TGTGCCAGCAGTGCATACCAGGGGGCAGTTTCACCCCTCCACTTT.

This chain links TRBV5-1 with TRBJ2-5; 9 positions agree with TRBD1. The J call may not be correct, given that the DNA end is closer to TRBJ2-7. This CDR3 is built from 14 residues. Germline V CDR1 and CDR2: SGHRS, YFSETQ. The CDR3 DNA reads as TGCGCCAGCAGCTGGGGACAGGGCCCCTACGAGCAGTACTTC. Translation: CASSWGQGPYEQYF.

V usage is TRBV5-8 and J usage is TRBJ1-2; no definite D call. V was pared by 5 bases and J by 2 bases, with 13 bases between. The CDR3 has 14 residues. Germline CDR1 is SGHTS and CDR2 is YDEGEE. CDR3 amino acids: CASRATVTNYGYTF. The CDR3 nucleotides read TGTGCCAGCAGAGCGACGGTTACCAACTATGGCTACACCTTC.

This clone was recorded a few times. The sample holds other DNA sequences that translate to the same CDR3. The V and J genes are TRBV10-2 and TRBJ2-7; unclear D gene. CDR1 and CDR2 from the germline V gene are WSHSY and SAAADI. The CDR3 is made up of 12 amino acids. Trimming shortened V by 4 bases and J by 3 bases, and 7 bases separated the two germline ends. The CDR3 loop reads CASSVAGYEQYF. The CDR3 nucleotides read TGCGCCAGCAGTGTGGCAGGCTACGAGCAGTACTTC.

This chain uses TRBV28 with TRBJ2-7, with D unresolved. In germline, CDR1 is MDHEN, CDR2 SYDVKM. Trimming left V 7 bases short and J 2 bases short, with 15 bases between. The CDR3 is made up of 14 amino acids. The CDR3 DNA reads TGTGCCAGCACCCCTCCGCGGAAGCCCTACGAGCAGTACTTC. It yields the protein CASTPPRKPYEQYF.

The count of this clone is one. CDR3 sequence reads: CAWSVLAGRTYEQYF. CDR3 nucleotide sequence: TGTGCCTGGAGTGTACTAGCGGGTCGGACCTACGAGCAGTACTTC. The chain joins TRBV30 to TRBJ2-7; 9 nucleotides line up with TRBD2. CDR1 and CDR2 (germline): GTSNPN, SVGIG (reference sequence). CDR3 length: 15 amino acids. V lost 0 bases and J lost 2; bases outside the gene matches: 5.

The chain recombines TRBV29-1 with TRBJ2-3; possibly TRBD2 for D (5 bases). Trimming removed 3 bases from V and 3 bases from J, with 10 bases in between. This CDR3 contains 13 residues. Germline values: CDR1 SQVTM, CDR2 ANQGSEA. The CDR3 here is CSVEFRGTDTQYF. The CDR3 DNA reads as TGCAGCGTTGAGTTTCGAGGGACAGATACGCAGTATTTT.

The CDR3 region is CATRRPSGANVLTF. CDR3 nucleotide sequence: TGTGCCACTAGGAGACCCTCTGGGGCCAACGTCCTGACTTTC. The rearrangement links TRBV15 to TRBJ2-6; D is unclear. Germline lookup yields CDR1 LNHNV and CDR2 YYDKDF (reference sequence). V lost 9 bases to trimming and J lost 0 bases, with 9 bases between them. CDR3 length: 14 residues.

The chain has TRBV28 and TRBJ2-2; 11 bases match TRBD2. The CDR3 has 16 residues. V lost 6 bases to trimming and J lost 6 bases; unmatched junction nucleotides: 9. CDR1 and CDR2 from the germline V gene are MDHEN and SYDVKM. CDR3 amino acids: CASSLGLAGGSGELFF. The CDR3 DNA is TGTGCCAGCAGCCTCGGGTTAGCGGGAGGGTCCGGGGAGCTGTTTTTT.

This chain uses TRBV4-2 with TRBJ1-2; D is undetermined. CDR3 size: 15 residues. The V gene lost 0 bases and the J gene lost 1 base, with 9 bases spanning the gap. Per germline, CDR1 LGHNA and CDR2 YNFKEQ. The CDR3 loop reads CASSQDPNSNYGYTF. For the CDR3, the DNA is TGTGCCAGCAGCCAAGATCCAAACAGTAACTATGGCTACACCTTC.

The chain recombines TRBV4-1 with TRBJ1-1; D might be TRBD1 (6 bases). Per germline, CDR1 MGHRA and CDR2 YSYEKL. The V end was cut by 0 bases, the J end by 1 base, with 6 bases between. The length of the CDR3 is 14 residues. CDR3 protein: CASSQDRGNTEAFF. As DNA, the CDR3 is TGCGCCAGCAGCCAAGACAGGGGGAACACTGAAGCTTTCTTT.

The rearrangement joins TRBV7-2 to TRBJ2-7; D is ambiguous. The CDR3 is 13 amino acids. V gave up 5 bases and J gave up 6 bases, with 14 bases separating them. Germline V gives CDR1 SGHTA, CDR2 FQGNSA. The CDR3 nucleotides read TGTGCCAGCAGCCGGAAGAGCCAGAGCGAGCAGTACTTC. Its protein is CASSRKSQSEQYF. Variable domain in full (rest from reference TRBV7-2 and TRBJ2-7): GAGVSQSPSNKVTEKGKDVELRCDPISGHTALYWYRQSLGQGLEFLIYFQGNSAPDKSGLPSDRFSAERTGGSVSTLTIQRTQQEDSAVYLCASSRKSQSEQYFGPGTRLTVT.